The present T cell receptor beta chain was sequenced within a study of blood T cell repertoires in COVID-19. Study at large: Acute and convalescent COVID-19 samples came from the United States, Italy and Spain. T cells, B-cell-depleted T cells, or PBMCs provided the cDNA or gDNA that served as material.

Per the original data handling: The authors estimated nucleated cell counts from reference gene primer amplification. The repertoire was sequenced with immunoSEQ multiplex PCR; TCRdb's copy has only in-frame clones and lacks some. That table gives V, J and clone size, and the DNA gave D and trimming. Among 75,000 to 85,000 clones listed, about 88% were seen once. Sequencing was done on a sample of peripheral blood. The receptor was isolated from a human donor in a cohort sampled during active COVID-19.

CDR3 nucleotides: TGTGCCAGCAGCCGAGGACTAGCGGGCTCAGATACGCAGTATTTT. Its translation is CASSRGLAGSDTQYF. The chain has TRBV7-8 and TRBJ2-3, with 11 bases that match TRBD2. Unmatched junction bases numbered 5, after V lost 5 bases and J lost 4 bases. The CDR3 has 15 residues. CDR1 is SGHVS, CDR2 FQNEAQ, per germline.